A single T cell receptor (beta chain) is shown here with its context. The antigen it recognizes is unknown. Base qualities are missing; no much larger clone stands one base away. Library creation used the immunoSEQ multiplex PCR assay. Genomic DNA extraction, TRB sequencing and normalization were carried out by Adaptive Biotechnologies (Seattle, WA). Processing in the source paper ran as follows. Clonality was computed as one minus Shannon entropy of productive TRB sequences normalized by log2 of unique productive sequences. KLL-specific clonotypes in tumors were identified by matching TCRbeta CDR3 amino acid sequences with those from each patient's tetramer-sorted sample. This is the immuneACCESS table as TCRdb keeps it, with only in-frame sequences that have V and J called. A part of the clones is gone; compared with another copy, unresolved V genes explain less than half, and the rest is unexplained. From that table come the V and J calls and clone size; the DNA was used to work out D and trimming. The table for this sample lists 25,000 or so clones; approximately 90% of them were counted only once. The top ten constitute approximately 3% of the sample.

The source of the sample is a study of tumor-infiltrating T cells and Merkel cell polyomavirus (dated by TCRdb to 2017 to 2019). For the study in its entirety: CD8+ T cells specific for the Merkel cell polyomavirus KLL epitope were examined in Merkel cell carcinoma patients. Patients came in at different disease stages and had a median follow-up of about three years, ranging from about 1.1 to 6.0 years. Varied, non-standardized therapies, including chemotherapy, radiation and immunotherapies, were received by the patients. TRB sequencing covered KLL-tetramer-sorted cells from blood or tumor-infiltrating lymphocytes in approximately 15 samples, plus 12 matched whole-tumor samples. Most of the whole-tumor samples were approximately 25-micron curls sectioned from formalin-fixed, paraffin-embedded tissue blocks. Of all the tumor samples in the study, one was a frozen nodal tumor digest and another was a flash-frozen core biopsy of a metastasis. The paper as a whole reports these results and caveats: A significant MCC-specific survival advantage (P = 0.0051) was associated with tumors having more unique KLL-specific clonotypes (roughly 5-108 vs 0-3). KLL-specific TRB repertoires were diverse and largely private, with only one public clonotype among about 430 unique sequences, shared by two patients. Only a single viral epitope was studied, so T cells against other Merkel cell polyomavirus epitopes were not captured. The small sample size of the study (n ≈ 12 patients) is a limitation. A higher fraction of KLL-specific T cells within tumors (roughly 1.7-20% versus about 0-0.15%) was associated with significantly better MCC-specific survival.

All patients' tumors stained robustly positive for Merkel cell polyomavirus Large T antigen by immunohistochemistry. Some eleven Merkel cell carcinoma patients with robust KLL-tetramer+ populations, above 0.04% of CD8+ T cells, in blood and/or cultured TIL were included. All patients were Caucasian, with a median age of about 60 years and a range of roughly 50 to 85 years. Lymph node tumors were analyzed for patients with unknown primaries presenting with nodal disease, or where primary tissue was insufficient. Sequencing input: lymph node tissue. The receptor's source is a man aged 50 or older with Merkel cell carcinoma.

The DNA sequence follows: TGTGCCAGCAGCTTGCTCTTCAACACTGAAGCTTTCTTT. Translation gives CASSLLFNTEAFF. The sequence joins TRBV5-5 to TRBJ1-1; confidence is insufficient to name the D gene. CDR1 and CDR2, looked up from the germline V gene (reference sequence), are SGHKS and YYEKEE. The CDR3, cysteine through phenylalanine, is 13 amino acids long. The kept DNA is CDR3 alone, 39 bases in frame from the first base. V drops 1 base and J drops 2 bases, leaving 6 bases in between.